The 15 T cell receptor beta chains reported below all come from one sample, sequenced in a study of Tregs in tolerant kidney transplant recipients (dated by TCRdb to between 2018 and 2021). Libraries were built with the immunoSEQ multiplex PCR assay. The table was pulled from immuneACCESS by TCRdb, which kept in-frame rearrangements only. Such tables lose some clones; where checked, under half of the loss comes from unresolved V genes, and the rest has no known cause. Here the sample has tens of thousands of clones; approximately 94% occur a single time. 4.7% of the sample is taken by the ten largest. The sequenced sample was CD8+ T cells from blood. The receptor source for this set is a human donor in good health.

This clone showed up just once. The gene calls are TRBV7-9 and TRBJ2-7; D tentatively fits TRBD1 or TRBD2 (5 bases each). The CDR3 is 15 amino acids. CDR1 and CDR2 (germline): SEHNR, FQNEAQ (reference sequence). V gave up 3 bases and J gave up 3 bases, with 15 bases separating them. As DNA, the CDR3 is TGTGCCAGCAGCTTCACCCCCCGGGGCAACTACGAGCAGTACTTC. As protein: CASSFTPRGNYEQYF.

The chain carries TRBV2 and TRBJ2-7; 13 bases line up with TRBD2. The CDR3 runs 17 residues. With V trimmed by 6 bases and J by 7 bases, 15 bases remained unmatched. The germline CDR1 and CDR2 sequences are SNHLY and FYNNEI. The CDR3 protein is CASRHELGLAGVGEQYF. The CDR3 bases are TGTGCCAGCAGACACGAGCTCGGACTAGCGGGAGTAGGGGAGCAGTACTTC.

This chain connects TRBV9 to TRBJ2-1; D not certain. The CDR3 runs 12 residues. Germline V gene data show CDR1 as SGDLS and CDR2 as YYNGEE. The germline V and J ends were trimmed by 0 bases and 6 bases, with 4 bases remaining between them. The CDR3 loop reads CASSVVSNEQFF. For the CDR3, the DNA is TGTGCCAGCAGCGTAGTCTCCAATGAGCAGTTCTTC.

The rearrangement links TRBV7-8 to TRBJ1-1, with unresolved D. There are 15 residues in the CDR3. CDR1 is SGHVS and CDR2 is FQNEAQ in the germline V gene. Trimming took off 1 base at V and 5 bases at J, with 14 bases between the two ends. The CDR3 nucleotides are TGTGCCAGCAGCTTAGGCCCCCCATTCTTTACTGAAGCTTTCTTT. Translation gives CASSLGPPFFTEAFF.

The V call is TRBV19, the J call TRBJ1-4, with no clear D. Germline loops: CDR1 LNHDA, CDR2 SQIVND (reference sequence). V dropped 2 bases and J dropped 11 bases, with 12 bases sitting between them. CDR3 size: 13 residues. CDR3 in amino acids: CASSINPITKLFF. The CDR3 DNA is TGTGCCAGTAGTATAAATCCAATCACTAAACTGTTTTTT.

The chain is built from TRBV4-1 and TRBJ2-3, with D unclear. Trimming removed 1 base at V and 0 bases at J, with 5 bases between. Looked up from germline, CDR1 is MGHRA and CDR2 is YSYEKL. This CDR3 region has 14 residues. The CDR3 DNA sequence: TGCGCCAGCAGCCAAGGGTCTAGCACAGATACGCAGTATTTT. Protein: CASSQGSSTDTQYF.

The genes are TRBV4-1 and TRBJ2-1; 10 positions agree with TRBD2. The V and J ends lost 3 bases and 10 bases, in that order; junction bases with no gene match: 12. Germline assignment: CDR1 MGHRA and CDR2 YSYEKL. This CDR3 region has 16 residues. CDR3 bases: TGCGCCAGCAGCCACGATACTAGCGGGATCGCGGGGGAGCAGTTCTTC. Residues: CASSHDTSGIAGEQFF.

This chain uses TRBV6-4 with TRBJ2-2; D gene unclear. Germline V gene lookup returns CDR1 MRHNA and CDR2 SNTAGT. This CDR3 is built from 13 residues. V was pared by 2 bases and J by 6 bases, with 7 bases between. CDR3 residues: CASSDGESGELFF. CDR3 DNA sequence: TGTGCCAGCAGTGACGGGGAATCCGGGGAGCTGTTTTTT.

The CDR3 region has the DNA TGTGCCAGCAGTCGGACCGGATACGAGCAGTACTTC. Translation: CASSRTGYEQYF. This chain links TRBV2 with TRBJ2-7; D gene unclear. The V end was cut by 5 bases, the J end by 4 bases, with 9 bases between. Germline V gene sequence: CDR1 SNHLY, CDR2 FYNNEI. This CDR3 has 12 residues.

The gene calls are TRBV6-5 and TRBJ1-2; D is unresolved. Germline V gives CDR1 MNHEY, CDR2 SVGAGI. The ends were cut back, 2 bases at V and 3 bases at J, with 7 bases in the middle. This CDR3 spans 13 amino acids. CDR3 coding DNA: TGTGCCAGCAGTTACACCGAGGACTATGGCTACACCTTC. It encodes CASSYTEDYGYTF.

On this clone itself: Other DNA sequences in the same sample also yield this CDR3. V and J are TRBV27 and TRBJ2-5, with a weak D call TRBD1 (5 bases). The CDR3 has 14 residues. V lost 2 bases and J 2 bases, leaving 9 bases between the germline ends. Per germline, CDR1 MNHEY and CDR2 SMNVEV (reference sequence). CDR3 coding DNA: TGTGCCAGCAGTTTAGGACACCTTCAAGAGACCCAGTACTTC. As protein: CASSLGHLQETQYF.

The CDR3 reads CASSLLATTYGYTF. For the CDR3, the DNA is TGTGCCAGCAGTTTGCTTGCGACAACCTATGGCTACACCTTC. The chain joins TRBV28 to TRBJ1-2, with D unresolved. Germline assignment: CDR1 MDHEN and CDR2 SYDVKM. The CDR3 has 14 amino acids. Deletions cut 3 bases from V and 4 bases from J, with 12 bases between.

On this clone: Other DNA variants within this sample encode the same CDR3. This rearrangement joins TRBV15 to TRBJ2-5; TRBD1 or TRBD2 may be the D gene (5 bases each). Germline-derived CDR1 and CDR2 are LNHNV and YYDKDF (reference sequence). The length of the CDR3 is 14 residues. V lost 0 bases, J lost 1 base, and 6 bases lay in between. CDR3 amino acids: CATSREGVQETQYF. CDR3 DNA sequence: TGTGCCACCAGCAGAGAGGGGGTCCAAGAGACCCAGTACTTC.

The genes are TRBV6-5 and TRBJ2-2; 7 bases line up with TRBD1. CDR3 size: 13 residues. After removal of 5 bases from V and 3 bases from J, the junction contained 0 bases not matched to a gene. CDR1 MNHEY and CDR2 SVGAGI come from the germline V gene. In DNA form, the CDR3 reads TGTGCCAGCAGTGACAGGGACACCGGGGAGCTGTTTTTT. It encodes CASSDRDTGELFF.

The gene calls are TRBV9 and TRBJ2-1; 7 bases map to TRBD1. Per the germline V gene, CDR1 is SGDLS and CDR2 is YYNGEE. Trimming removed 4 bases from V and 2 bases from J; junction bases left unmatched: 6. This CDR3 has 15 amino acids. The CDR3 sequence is CASSPAGGTYNEQFF. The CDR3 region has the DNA TGTGCCAGCAGCCCCGCAGGGGGAACCTACAATGAGCAGTTCTTC.